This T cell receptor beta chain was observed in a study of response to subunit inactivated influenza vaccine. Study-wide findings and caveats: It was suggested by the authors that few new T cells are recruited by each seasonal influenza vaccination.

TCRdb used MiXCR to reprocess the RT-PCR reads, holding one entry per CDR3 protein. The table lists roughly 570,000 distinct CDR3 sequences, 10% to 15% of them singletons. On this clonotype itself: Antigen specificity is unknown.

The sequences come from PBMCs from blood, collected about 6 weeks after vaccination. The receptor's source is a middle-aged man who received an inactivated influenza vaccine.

CDR3 DNA: TGTGCCAGCAGTTCCTTGACAGAAACGAGTTGGAGCAATCAGCCCCAGCATTTT. It translates to CASSSLTETSWSNQPQHF. The chain carries TRBV6-2 or TRBV6-3 and TRBJ1-5; TRBD1 is a possible D gene (5 bases). Germline-derived CDR1 and CDR2 are MNHEY and SVGEGT. The ends were cut back, 4 bases at V and 1 base at J, with 20 bases in the middle. This CDR3 region has 18 residues.